This T cell receptor beta chain was sequenced during a study of blood T cell repertoires in COVID-19. Looking at the study overall: In each case, the material was cDNA or gDNA derived from T cells, B-cell-depleted T cells, or PBMCs.

Trimming left V 0 bases short and J 5 bases short, with 11 bases between. There are 15 residues in the CDR3. The V gene's germline CDR1 is SGHKS and CDR2 YYEKEE (reference sequence). Per the original methods: Estimated nucleated cell counts came from reference gene primer amplification. Libraries were prepared by immunoSEQ multiplex PCR; TCRdb keeps only in-frame clonotypes and omits some of them. V and J calls and clone size are copied from that table; D and trimming were computed from the DNA. The sample shows some 170,000 clones, 76% of them seen only once. Input material: peripheral blood. This clonotype was obtained from a woman between 50 and 59 years old with active or convalescent COVID-19. The genes are TRBV5-5 and TRBJ1-4; D is ambiguous. The CDR3: CASSLGRAPNEKLFF. CDR3 coding DNA: TGTGCCAGCAGCTTGGGGCGGGCACCGAATGAAAAACTGTTTTTT.